The 25 T cell receptor beta chains below were found in one sample sequenced in a study of radiotherapy plus CTLA-4 blockade in lung cancer. The table came from immunoSEQ multiplex PCR; TCRdb's copy has only in-frame clones and leaves some out. The top ten hold 4.5% to 6.5% of the sample, which has about 120,000 clones, about 83% seen once. The input for sequencing was peripheral blood, taken from a patient treated with radiotherapy plus ipilimumab. The origin of the receptors is a human donor with non-small cell lung cancer who had a partial response to radiotherapy plus ipilimumab.

This chain joins TRBV9 and TRBJ2-5, with TRBD2 matching 11 bases. Looked up from germline, CDR1 is SGDLS and CDR2 is YYNGEE. This CDR3 has 17 residues. V dropped 4 bases and J dropped 4; count of bases not matched to a gene: 12. The CDR3 sequence: CASSPRVIAGGTETQYF. CDR3 DNA: TGTGCCAGCAGCCCCAGAGTGATAGCGGGAGGGACAGAGACCCAGTACTTC.

The chain is built from TRBV28 and TRBJ2-4; 8 nucleotides line up with TRBD2. Trimming took 2 bases from V and 1 from J; bases not matched to a gene: 10. CDR1 is MDHEN and CDR2 is SYDVKM in the germline V gene. This CDR3 is 18 amino acids long. The CDR3, as DNA: TGTGCCAGCAGTTTAGTAAGCGGGAGAGGGGCGGCCAAAAACATTCAGTACTTC. Encoded protein: CASSLVSGRGAAKNIQYF.

This chain's CDR3 is CASSFGGDPPSPLHF. The CDR3 nucleotides are TGTGCCAGCAGTTTTGGGGGGGACCCACCTTCACCCCTCCACTTT. The gene calls are TRBV28 and TRBJ1-6; TRBD1 is a possible D gene (5 bases). This CDR3 contains 15 residues. Germline values: CDR1 MDHEN, CDR2 SYDVKM. V lost 3 bases to trimming and J lost 9 bases, with 15 bases between them.

This chain joins TRBV18 and TRBJ2-2; 9 positions match TRBD1. V trimming: 6 bases; J trimming: 5 bases; junction bases outside the gene matches: 7. The CDR3 loop spans 15 amino acids. Germline-derived CDR1 and CDR2 are KGHSH and LQKENI. CDR3 nucleotide sequence: TGTGCCAGCTCTACCGGACAGGGGAATACCGGGGAGCTGTTTTTT. As protein: CASSTGQGNTGELFF. Complete variable domain (other parts from reference TRBV18 and TRBJ2-2): NAGVMQNPRHLVRRRGQEARLRCSPMKGHSHVYWYRQLPEEGLKFMVYLQKENIIDESGMPKERFSAEFPKEGPSILRIQQVVRGDSAAYFCASSTGQGNTGELFFGEGSRLTVL.

The rearrangement uses TRBV15 and TRBJ2-7, with 15 bases fitting TRBD2. The CDR3 length is 17 residues. From germline, CDR1 is LNHNV and CDR2 YYDKDF (reference sequence). Losses at the gene ends were 3 bases for V and 4 bases for J; bases not matched to a gene: 7. This CDR3 reads CATSSIGTSGRSYEQYV. In DNA form, the CDR3 reads TGTGCCACCAGCAGTATAGGGACTAGCGGGAGGTCTTACGAGCAGTACGTC.

Points on this clone: Other DNA sequences in this sample translate to the same CDR3. The chain carries TRBV2 and TRBJ2-1; D may be TRBD2 (5 bases). V lost 3 bases, J lost 4 bases, and 10 bases lay in between. CDR3 size: 14 residues. Germline V gene data show CDR1 as SNHLY and CDR2 as FYNNEI. The CDR3 sequence: CASSDRTGYNEQFF. Written as DNA, the CDR3 is TGTGCCAGCAGTGATCGGACTGGTTACAATGAGCAGTTCTTC.

The V and J genes are TRBV27 and TRBJ2-1, with D perhaps TRBD2 (6 bases). Germline V CDR1 and CDR2: MNHEY, SMNVEV (reference sequence). Trimming pared 3 bases from V and 2 bases from J, leaving 8 bases between. The CDR3 spans 14 residues. The CDR3 loop reads CASSFGRPYNEQFF. Written as DNA, the CDR3 is TGTGCCAGCAGTTTCGGGAGACCCTACAATGAGCAGTTCTTC.

This clone was seen a handful of times. This chain uses TRBV4-2 with TRBJ2-1; TRBD1 matches at 7 bases. The CDR3 covers 12 residues. Trimming cost V 4 bases and J 7 bases; bases outside gene matches: 1. The germline V gene has CDR1 LGHNA and CDR2 YNFKEQ. In nucleotides, the CDR3 is TGTGCCAGCAGCCTACAGGGGAATGAGCAGTTCTTC. Translating gives CASSLQGNEQFF.

CDR3 protein: CASSDKGTSGRETQYF. The CDR3 nucleotides read TGCGCCAGCAGTGACAAAGGGACTAGCGGGAGGGAGACCCAGTACTTC. The V call is TRBV10-1, the J call TRBJ2-5, with 15 bases aligning to TRBD2. The CDR3 totals 16 residues. The germline CDR1 and CDR2 sequences are WNHNN and SYGVQD (reference sequence). The V and J ends lost 3 bases and 5 bases, in that order; junction bases with no gene match: 4.

The chain employs TRBV7-2 and TRBJ2-1; weak D call: TRBD2 (6 bases). This CDR3 comprises 13 residues. The germline V and J ends were trimmed by 2 bases and 10 bases, with 12 bases remaining between them. Germline CDR1 is SGHTA and CDR2 is FQGNSA. CDR3 amino acids: CASSLWASEEQFF. CDR3 in DNA: TGTGCCAGCAGCTTATGGGCTAGCGAGGAGCAGTTCTTC.

The chain links TRBV19 to TRBJ2-5, with 8 bases fitting TRBD2. Germline V CDR1 and CDR2: LNHDA, SQIVND (reference sequence). This CDR3 is built from 19 residues. J was trimmed by 0 bases and V by 3 bases; bases with no gene match: 15. The CDR3 region has the DNA TGTGCCAGTAGTATGTCGGGGGGGCGTAGGGGTGAAAACCAAGAGACCCAGTACTTC. This translates into CASSMSGGRRGENQETQYF.

The CDR3 bases are TGCGCCAGCAGCCCCATGGACAGGGGAAGGGATCAGCCCCAGCATTTT. Its translation: CASSPMDRGRDQPQHF. The chain joins TRBV4-1 to TRBJ1-5, with 9 bases aligning to TRBD1. Trimming took 4 bases from V and 5 from J; bases not matched to a gene: 9. In germline, CDR1 is MGHRA, CDR2 YSYEKL. The CDR3 contains 16 residues.

CDR3 sequence: CASSLRSSGGSTYEQYF. CDR3 coding DNA: TGTGCCAGCAGCTTAAGATCTTCTGGAGGGAGCACTTACGAGCAGTACTTC. This sequence joins TRBV7-2 and TRBJ2-7, with D possibly matching TRBD2 (6 bases). Trimming pared 2 bases from V and 4 bases from J, leaving 21 bases between. CDR1 and CDR2 from the germline V gene are SGHTA and FQGNSA. The CDR3 has 17 amino acids.

The chain combines TRBV6-1 with TRBJ2-7, with a tentative D call TRBD1 (6 bases). The CDR3 has 14 residues. Trimming removed 5 bases at V and 3 bases at J, with 14 bases between. Germline loops: CDR1 MNHNS, CDR2 SASEGT. The CDR3 is CASSRQAAGYEQYV. DNA for the CDR3: TGTGCCAGCAGTCGACAGGCGGCGGGCTACGAGCAGTACGTC.

The chain has TRBV5-4 and TRBJ2-5; 9 bases line up with TRBD1. The germline CDR1 and CDR2 sequences are SGHNT and YYREEE (reference sequence). The J segment lost 13 bases and the V segment lost 2 bases, leaving 12 bases of the junction unmatched. The CDR3 extends over 14 amino acids. CDR3 sequence: CASSFTGGAGGGYF. The CDR3 DNA reads as TGTGCCAGCAGCTTCACAGGGGGCGCCGGAGGGGGGTACTTC.

The chain combines TRBV30 with TRBJ1-6; D not resolved. The CDR3 has 13 residues. Trimming stripped 0 bases from V and 10 bases from J, with 10 bases between. Per the germline V gene, CDR1 is GTSNPN and CDR2 is SVGIG (reference sequence). CDR3: CAWSVRVESPLHF. CDR3 bases: TGTGCCTGGAGTGTACGGGTGGAATCACCCCTCCACTTT. The complete variable domain, with remaining parts taken from reference TRBV30 and TRBJ1-6, reads SQTIHQWPATLVQPVGSPLSLECTVEGTSNPNLYWYRQAAGRGLQLLFYSVGIGQISSEVPQNLSASRPQDRQFILSSKKLLLSDSGFYLCAWSVRVESPLHFGNGTRLTVT.

Here the CDR3 DNA reads TGTGCCTGGGGACCAGGGTCCACTGAAGCTTTCTTT. It codes for CAWGPGSTEAFF. The chain has TRBV30 and TRBJ1-1, with D perhaps matching TRBD1 (5 bases). This CDR3 comprises 12 residues. Germline V CDR1 and CDR2: GTSNPN, SVGIG (reference sequence). V was shortened by 5 bases and J by 4 bases, with 11 bases between the two germline ends.

V usage is TRBV2 and J usage is TRBJ2-2, with D hard to call. Per germline, CDR1 SNHLY and CDR2 FYNNEI. Trimming took 4 bases from V and 6 from J, leaving 9 bases between them. CDR3 length: 13 residues. The CDR3 DNA reads TGTGCCAGCAGTGTTTTCTTCCCCGGGGAGCTGTTTTTT. Translated: CASSVFFPGELFF.

This chain uses TRBV6-5 with TRBJ2-7; 9 bases align to TRBD1. Germline CDR1 MNHEY, CDR2 SVGAGI. The CDR3 length is 15 residues. With V trimmed by 7 bases and J by 8 bases, 15 bases remained unmatched. The CDR3 is CASTKWGQGSDKQYF. DNA for the CDR3: TGTGCCAGCACCAAATGGGGACAGGGAAGTGATAAGCAGTACTTC.

The rearrangement joins TRBV6-5 to TRBJ2-7, with D possibly being TRBD2 (5 bases). From germline, CDR1 is MNHEY and CDR2 SVGAGI. The V and J ends lost 5 bases and 9 bases respectively, with 14 bases between them. The CDR3 is 12 amino acids. The CDR3 bases are TGTGCCAGCAGTCCGACCCAAGGAGGGCAGTACGTC. Translation gives CASSPTQGGQYV.

The chain carries TRBV27 and TRBJ2-1, with D possibly matching TRBD2 (5 bases). CDR3 length: 15 amino acids. The V and J ends lost 3 bases and 0 bases respectively, with 9 bases between them. In germline, CDR1 is MNHEY, CDR2 SMNVEV (reference sequence). The CDR3 spells CASSLRADSYNEQFF. DNA of the CDR3: TGTGCCAGCAGTTTGAGGGCAGACTCCTACAATGAGCAGTTCTTC.

This clone was observed a single time. The gene calls are TRBV19 and TRBJ1-5; D gene ambiguous. From germline, CDR1 is LNHDA and CDR2 SQIVND (reference sequence). Trimming took off 4 bases at V and 0 bases at J, with 7 bases between the two ends. This CDR3 is built from 14 residues. In DNA form, the CDR3 reads TGTGCCAGTAGTAACACCCATAGCAATCAGCCCCAGCATTTT. Translating gives CASSNTHSNQPQHF.

The rearrangement links TRBV10-3 to TRBJ1-6; D remains ambiguous. Germline lookup yields CDR1 ENHRY and CDR2 SYGVKD. The length of the CDR3 is 15 residues. Trimming stripped 9 bases from V and 7 bases from J, with 19 bases between. CDR3 bases: TGTGCCATTAATGGCGGGGAATTAAGGAATTCACCCCTCCACTTT. Its translation: CAINGGELRNSPLHF.

This clone was seen just once. The CDR3 DNA reads TGCGCCAGCAGCTTGCAAGTGCCCGCCGGTGGTGAGCAGTTCTTC. It specifies CASSLQVPAGGEQFF. The V and J genes are TRBV5-1 and TRBJ2-1; D ambiguous. V lost 1 base, J lost 9 bases, and 17 bases lay in between. CDR3 length equals 15 residues. CDR1 is SGHRS and CDR2 is YFSETQ in the germline V gene.

This rearrangement joins TRBV28 to TRBJ1-2; 9 bases match TRBD1. The CDR3 is made up of 15 amino acids. CDR1 MDHEN and CDR2 SYDVKM come from the germline V gene. V lost 6 bases, J lost 7 bases, and 12 bases stayed unmatched. Written as DNA, the CDR3 is TGTGCCAGCAGGAATTTCGACAGGGGGTTCGGTGGCTACACCTTC. It translates to CASRNFDRGFGGYTF.